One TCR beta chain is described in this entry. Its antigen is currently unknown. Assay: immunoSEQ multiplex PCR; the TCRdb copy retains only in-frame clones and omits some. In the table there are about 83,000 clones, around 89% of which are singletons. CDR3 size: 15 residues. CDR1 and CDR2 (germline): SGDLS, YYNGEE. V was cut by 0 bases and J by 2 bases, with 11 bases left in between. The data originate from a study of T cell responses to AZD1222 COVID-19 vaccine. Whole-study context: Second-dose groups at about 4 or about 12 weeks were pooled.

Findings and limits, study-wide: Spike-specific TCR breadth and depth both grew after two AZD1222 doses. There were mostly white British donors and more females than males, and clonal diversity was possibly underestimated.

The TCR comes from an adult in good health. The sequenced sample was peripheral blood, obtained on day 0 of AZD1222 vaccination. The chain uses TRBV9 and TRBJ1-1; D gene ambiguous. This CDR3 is CASSVGGTGNTEAFF. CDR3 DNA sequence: TGTGCCAGCAGCGTAGGTGGCACGGGAAACACTGAAGCTTTCTTT.